These T cell receptor beta chains were read from a single sample in a study of OX40 agonist ivuxolimab in advanced cancers. The repertoire was sequenced with immunoSEQ multiplex PCR; TCRdb's copy has only in-frame clones and lacks some. The data hold about 62,000 clones, with 60% to 85% observed a single time. The source material was CD4+ or CD8+ T cells sorted from blood, sampled in a trial of the OX40 agonist ivuxolimab. The receptor set was obtained from an adult with an advanced solid tumor such as melanoma, head and neck, liver or kidney cancer. Each CDR3 is given with its conserved first and last residue. D genes are given only for firm matches. Clone size is not always given. Where it is, it says once, few, many or a class for expanded clones.

TRBJ1-1	NA	NA	TRBV5-1	16	CASSSYRTDLNTEAFF	TGCGCCAGCAGCTCTTACCGGACAGACCTGAACACTGAAGCTTTCTTT
TRBJ2-7	NA	NA	TRBV7-9	15	CASSLVGRGSYEQYF	TGTGCCAGCAGCTTAGTTGGCAGGGGCTCCTACGAGCAGTACTTC
TRBJ2-3	NA	TRBD2	TRBV7-2	13	CASSRSGTDTQYF	TGTGCCAGCAGCCGTAGCGGGACAGATACGCAGTATTTT
TRBJ1-4	NA	NA	TRBV9	14	CASSVGVANEKLFF	TGTGCCAGCAGCGTAGGGGTGGCTAATGAAAAACTGTTTTTT
TRBJ1-5	NA	NA	TRBV6-5	13	CASSYGQSQPQHF	TGTGCCAGCAGTTACGGACAGTCTCAGCCCCAGCATTTT
TRBJ1-1	NA	NA	TRBV4-3	14	CASSPDGLNTEAFF	TGCGCCAGCAGCCCGGACGGACTGAACACTGAAGCTTTCTTT
TRBJ2-7	NA	NA	TRBV5-5	15	CASSFSAGSSYEQYF	TGTGCCAGCAGCTTCTCGGCAGGGAGCTCCTACGAGCAGTACTTC
TRBJ2-7	few	TRBD2	TRBV5-1	14	CASSLETSGYEQYF	TGCGCCAGCAGCTTGGAGACTAGCGGCTACGAGCAGTACTTC
TRBJ2-2	NA	TRBD1	TRBV18	17	CASSPLSGGMNTGELFF	TGTGCCAGCTCACCATTGTCAGGGGGAATGAACACCGGGGAGCTGTTTTTT
TRBJ2-2	NA	NA	TRBV9	14	CASSVGRASGELFF	TGTGCCAGCAGCGTCGGAAGGGCCTCCGGGGAGCTGTTTTTT
TRBJ2-5	NA	NA	TRBV7-3	13	CASSPGPTEAQYF	TGTGCCAGCAGCCCGGGGCCCACGGAGGCCCAGTACTTC
TRBJ2-3	NA	TRBD2	TRBV4-3	17	CASSQDTLGGDTDTQYF	TGCGCCAGCAGCCAAGACACCCTCGGGGGGGATACAGATACGCAGTATTTT
TRBJ2-1	NA	TRBD2	TRBV30	15	CAWSLLAGGGNEQFF	TGTGCCTGGAGTCTTTTAGCGGGAGGAGGCAATGAGCAGTTCTTC
TRBJ2-3	NA	NA	TRBV9	15	CASSPRSGSTDTQYF	TGTGCCAGCAGCCCACGAAGCGGGAGCACAGATACGCAGTATTTT
TRBJ2-7	NA	NA	TRBV4-2	14	CASSRDGGPNEQYF	TGTGCCAGCAGCCGGGACGGGGGGCCCAACGAGCAGTACTTC
TRBJ2-1	NA	NA	TRBV5-1	14	CASSLAQGLNEQFF	TGCGCCAGCAGCTTGGCACAGGGCCTGAATGAGCAGTTCTTC
TRBJ1-2	NA	NA	TRBV4-2	13	CASSGGGFYGYTF	TGTGCCAGCAGCGGGGGGGGGTTCTATGGCTACACCTTC
TRBJ2-1	NA	NA	TRBV7-3	15	CASSRSGTTYNEQFF	TGTGCCAGCAGTCGCTCCGGGACAACCTACAATGAGCAGTTCTTC
TRBJ1-4	NA	NA	TRBV30	15	CAWTPPGTVTEKLFF	TGTGCCTGGACACCCCCCGGGACTGTTACTGAAAAACTGTTTTTT
TRBJ2-1	once	NA	TRBV28	13	CASSFGRSNEQFF	TGTGCCAGCAGTTTCGGGCGAAGCAATGAGCAGTTCTTC
TRBJ2-7	NA	NA	TRBV4-2	13	CASSGQVSYEQYF	TGTGCCAGCAGCGGTCAGGTATCCTACGAGCAGTACTTC
TRBJ2-4	NA	NA	TRBV2	14	CASSESEAKNIQYF	TGTGCCAGCAGCGAAAGTGAAGCCAAAAACATTCAGTACTTC
TRBJ1-5	NA	NA	TRBV4-2	17	CASSQAVGAVSNQPQHF	TGTGCCAGCAGCCAAGCCGTGGGGGCGGTTAGCAATCAGCCCCAGCATTTT
TRBJ1-4	NA	NA	TRBV19	17	CASSPLGGAATNEKLFF	TGTGCCAGTAGCCCCCTGGGGGGGGCGGCAACTAATGAAAAACTGTTTTTT
TRBJ2-5	medium-sized	NA	TRBV7-2	13	CASSSKGGETQYF	TGTGCCAGCAGCTCAAAGGGTGGAGAGACCCAGTACTTC
TRBJ2-3	NA	TRBD2	TRBV29-1	15	CSVAGAGGRADTQYF	TGCAGCGTTGCCGGGGCGGGGGGGCGGGCAGATACGCAGTATTTT